This T cell receptor (beta chain) was recorded in a study of human T cells and chemical hapten exposure. MiXCR, run by TCRdb on the RACE reads, gives a single entry per CDR3 protein. The repertoire holds about 54,000 distinct CDR3 sequences, more than 9% seen once, with 1.5% to 2% in the top ten. The time point: patch test 2, 6 weeks after DPC sensitization. The treatment was: therapeutic diphenylcyclopropenone sensitization with weekly scalp DPC. Alopecia patients deemed DPC-suitable, aged 18 to 70, excluding pregnancy. Trimming cost V 6 bases and J 7 bases, with 16 bases left between them. There are 15 residues in the CDR3. The sample holds a few counts of this clonotype.

The sample was whole blood, taken in connection with sensitization to the hapten diphenylcyclopropenone (DPC). The chain has TRBV12-3 or TRBV12-4 and TRBJ1-6; D is uncertain. The sequence came from a woman aged 45-59 years with alopecia areata. Some clones in this sample may be carry-over from other donors' samples. CDR3 residues: CASSLGGTQNSPLHF. The DNA of the CDR3 is TGTGCCAGCAGCCTTGGTGGTACACAAAATTCACCCCTCCACTTT.